Each of the 27 T cell receptor beta chains below was sequenced from the same sample in a study of beta chain features in type 1 diabetes. What was sequenced were expressed TCRB transcripts, since all of the isolated RNA had been reverse transcribed. Sequenced by immunoSEQ multiplex PCR; TCRdb stores in-frame clones only, minus some. The table includes approximately 400,000 clones, about 15% detected once. Sequencing was performed on naive CD4+ T cells from blood. All receptors derive from a woman aged 18-35 years in good health.

This clone has just a few counts. This chain links TRBV28 with TRBJ1-5, with D unclear. Germline CDR1 MDHEN, CDR2 SYDVKM. Deletions cut 7 bases from V and 3 bases from J, with 10 bases between. CDR3 length: 13 residues. The CDR3: CASTGSLNQPQHF. As DNA, the CDR3 is TGTGCCAGCACTGGCAGTCTCAATCAGCCCCAGCATTTT.

The V call is TRBV30, the J call TRBJ2-4; D is undetermined. V lost 1 base, J lost 7 bases, and 8 bases lay in between. CDR1 and CDR2 (germline): GTSNPN, SVGIG (reference sequence). The CDR3 has 12 residues. CDR3 sequence: CAWSAYANIQYF. CDR3 DNA: TGTGCCTGGAGTGCATATGCGAACATTCAGTACTTC.

The rearrangement links TRBV9 to TRBJ1-3, with a weak D call TRBD1 (6 bases). V was pared by 0 bases and J by 0 bases, with 10 bases between. Germline V gene lookup returns CDR1 SGDLS and CDR2 YYNGEE. This CDR3 has 16 residues. The CDR3 sequence: CASSVATGPSGNTIYF. The CDR3, as DNA: TGTGCCAGCAGCGTAGCGACAGGCCCCTCTGGAAACACCATATATTTT. The full variable domain, its missing parts supplied by reference TRBV9 and TRBJ1-3, is DSGVTQTPKHLITATGQRVTLRCSPRSGDLSVYWYQQSLDQGLQFLIQYYNGEERAKGNILERFSAQQFPDLHSELNLSSLELGDSALYFCASSVATGPSGNTIYFGEGSWLTVV.

The rearrangement uses TRBV4-2 and TRBJ2-6; the D gene is possibly TRBD1 (6 bases). In germline, CDR1 is LGHNA, CDR2 YNFKEQ. The CDR3 consists of 15 residues. The V gene lost 5 bases and the J gene lost 2 bases, with 10 bases spanning the gap. The CDR3 protein is CASSEGQTGANVLTF. The CDR3 nucleotides read TGTGCCAGCAGCGAAGGACAGACTGGGGCCAACGTCCTGACTTTC.

This clone was counted between two and nine times. This chain links TRBV29-1 with TRBJ2-7; 9 bases fit TRBD2. Germline trimming cut 5 bases from V and 5 bases from J; bases unmatched to any gene: 10. The CDR3 length is 14 residues. CDR1 and CDR2 (germline): SQVTM, ANQGSEA. Here the CDR3 DNA reads TGCAGCGTTAGGAGTAGCGGGAGAGGTCACGAGCAGTACTTC. Translation gives CSVRSSGRGHEQYF.

The V call is TRBV28, the J call TRBJ1-3; D not resolved. Looked up from germline, CDR1 is MDHEN and CDR2 is SYDVKM. The CDR3 is 12 amino acids. Trimming stripped 5 bases from V and 4 bases from J, with 6 bases between. Written as DNA, the CDR3 is TGTGCCAGCAGTCCGAGAGGAAACACCATATATTTT. Translation: CASSPRGNTIYF.

This clone was detected a few times. The CDR3 loop is CATSRDLGAGGQPQHF. The DNA for the CDR3 is TGTGCCACCAGCAGAGATCTAGGGGCAGGGGGACAGCCCCAGCATTTT. The chain recombines TRBV15 with TRBJ1-5, with 7 bases identical to TRBD1. In germline, CDR1 is LNHNV, CDR2 YYDKDF (reference sequence). V was pared by 0 bases and J by 7 bases, with 9 bases of the junction left unmatched. This CDR3 is built from 16 residues.

Only a few counts were recorded for this clone. This sequence joins TRBV29-1 and TRBJ1-1; TRBD1 is a possible D gene (5 bases). V shed 3 bases and J shed 5 bases, with 16 bases lying between them. The CDR3 sequence is 14 residues long. CDR1 and CDR2 from the germline V gene are SQVTM and ANQGSEA. The CDR3 DNA reads as TGCAGCGTTGAGTCGATCGGGGGGAGGACTGAAGCTTTCTTT. Protein: CSVESIGGRTEAFF.

The J gene is TRBJ2-7, the V gene TRBV4-2; 10 nucleotides agree with TRBD1. The CDR3 extends over 16 amino acids. Germline lookup yields CDR1 LGHNA and CDR2 YNFKEQ. The J segment lost 6 bases and the V segment lost 4 bases, leaving 12 bases of the junction unmatched. The CDR3, as DNA: TGTGCCAGCAGCCGGCTCTCCGGGACAGGGGCGGGCGAGCAGTACTTC. Amino acid sequence: CASSRLSGTGAGEQYF.

This clone occurred a few times. J is TRBJ2-7 and V is TRBV5-1; 11 positions match TRBD2. Germline V CDR1 and CDR2: SGHRS, YFSETQ. With 4 bases clipped from V and 3 bases from J, the junction kept 3 bases outside the gene matches. This CDR3 has 14 residues. The CDR3 here is CASSSTSGGYEQYF. In DNA form, the CDR3 reads TGCGCCAGCAGCAGCACTAGCGGGGGCTACGAGCAGTACTTC.

This clone was detected once. The chain uses TRBV27 and TRBJ2-7; 9 bases line up with TRBD1. This CDR3 region has 15 residues. V was pared by 7 bases and J by 2 bases, with 9 bases of the junction left unmatched. Germline loops: CDR1 MNHEY, CDR2 SMNVEV (reference sequence). CDR3 sequence reads: CASNRQGDGAYEQYF. CDR3 DNA sequence: TGTGCCAGCAATCGACAGGGGGACGGGGCCTACGAGCAGTACTTC.

This clone has just a few counts. This chain links TRBV7-6 with TRBJ2-7, with a tentative D call TRBD1 (5 bases). Trimming shortened V by 1 base and J by 2 bases, and 12 bases separated the two germline ends. Looked up from germline, CDR1 is SGHVS and CDR2 is FNYEAQ. The CDR3 totals 15 residues. CDR3: CASSLVADSTYEQYF. Written as DNA, the CDR3 is TGTGCCAGCAGCTTAGTCGCTGACAGCACCTACGAGCAGTACTTC.

This clone appeared a few times. This rearrangement joins TRBV7-9 to TRBJ2-7; possible D gene TRBD1, 5 bases. The CDR3 totals 14 residues. Trimming cost V 2 bases and J 6 bases, with 14 bases left between them. Germline CDR1 is SEHNR and CDR2 is FQNEAQ (reference sequence). CDR3 bases: TGTGCCAGCAGCTTAATCGGGCAGCAGGGCGAGCAGTACTTC. It translates to CASSLIGQQGEQYF.

This chain connects TRBV30 to TRBJ1-2, with 10 bases lining up with TRBD1. Trimming removed 7 bases from V and 3 bases from J; junction bases left unmatched: 11. This CDR3 spans 15 amino acids. The germline V gene has CDR1 GTSNPN and CDR2 SVGIG (reference sequence). The CDR3 nucleotides read TGTGCCTTAAGACAGGGGGCGCGGGGGGACTATGGCTACACCTTC. It translates to CALRQGARGDYGYTF.

This chain links TRBV7-9 with TRBJ2-1, with 9 bases aligning to TRBD1. Trimming took 5 bases from V and 5 from J; bases not matched to a gene: 10. CDR1 is SEHNR and CDR2 is FQNEAQ in the germline V gene (reference sequence). The CDR3 length is 16 residues. CDR3 nucleotide sequence: TGTGCCAGCAGCGCCCCCCCGGACAGGGGTAACAATGAGCAGTTCTTC. As protein: CASSAPPDRGNNEQFF.

This clone was seen a few times. The V call is TRBV5-1, the J call TRBJ2-5; 10 nucleotides align to TRBD2. This CDR3 has 14 residues. The germline gives CDR1 SGHRS, CDR2 YFSETQ. With 3 bases clipped from V and 5 bases from J, the junction kept 4 bases outside the gene matches. The chain's CDR3 is CASSSNSGRETQYF. The CDR3 region has the DNA TGCGCCAGCAGCTCGAATAGCGGGAGGGAGACCCAGTACTTC.

CDR3 sequence reads: CASSIAGGPTYEQYF. In nucleotides, the CDR3 is TGTGCCAGCAGTATAGCGGGAGGGCCGACCTACGAGCAGTACTTC. The chain has TRBV11-2 and TRBJ2-7, with 11 bases fitting TRBD2. The ends lost 6 bases at V and 2 bases at J; junction bases unmatched: 6. CDR3 size: 15 residues. The germline V gene has CDR1 SGHAT and CDR2 FQNNGV. Variable domain in full (rest from reference TRBV11-2 and TRBJ2-7): EAGVAQSPRYKIIEKRQSVAFWCNPISGHATLYWYQQILGQGPKLLIQFQNNGVVDDSQLPKDRFSAERLKGVDSTLKIQPAKLEDSAVYLCASSIAGGPTYEQYFGPGTRLTVT.

The V gene is TRBV28, the J gene TRBJ2-7, with 8 nucleotides matching TRBD1. The germline V gene encodes CDR1 MDHEN and CDR2 SYDVKM. Losses at the gene ends were 8 bases for V and 4 bases for J; bases not matched to a gene: 4. This CDR3 has 12 residues. CDR3 sequence reads: CASLTGGYEQYF. The CDR3 nucleotides read TGTGCCAGCCTTACAGGGGGGTACGAGCAGTACTTC.

This clone was detected a few times. The V and J genes are TRBV5-4 and TRBJ1-2, with D unclear. V lost 5 bases to trimming and J lost 14 bases, with 16 bases between them. Germline V CDR1 and CDR2: SGHNT, YYREEE (reference sequence). CDR3 length: 11 amino acids. The CDR3 is CASSLSREATF. The CDR3 DNA reads TGTGCCAGCAGTTTATCCCGGGAGGCTACCTTC.

The genes are TRBV30 and TRBJ1-5, with D tentatively TRBD1 (6 bases). CDR3 length equals 14 residues. Germline loops: CDR1 GTSNPN, CDR2 SVGIG (reference sequence). V lost 1 base, J lost 6 bases, and 13 bases lay in between. In nucleotides, the CDR3 is TGTGCCTGGAGTGAGGGGCAGGGGACTCAGCCCCAGCATTTT. This gives the protein CAWSEGQGTQPQHF. The entire variable domain, with the rest obtained from reference TRBV30 and TRBJ1-5, is as follows: SQTIHQWPATLVQPVGSPLSLECTVEGTSNPNLYWYRQAAGRGLQLLFYSVGIGQISSEVPQNLSASRPQDRQFILSSKKLLLSDSGFYLCAWSEGQGTQPQHFGDGTRLSIL.

This clone was seen a few times. V usage is TRBV15 and J usage is TRBJ1-2, with TRBD1 matching 8 bases. J lost 4 bases, V lost 5 bases, and 9 bases had no gene match. CDR1 and CDR2 (germline): LNHNV, YYDKDF (reference sequence). The CDR3 totals 15 residues. DNA of the CDR3: TGTGCCACCAGCCCCCTCGGAGGACAGGGCTATGGCTACACCTTC. Translation gives CATSPLGGQGYGYTF.

This clone came up a few times. The chain recombines TRBV7-3 with TRBJ2-2; 7 positions agree with TRBD1. The CDR3 loop spans 17 amino acids. Germline V gives CDR1 SGHTA, CDR2 FQGTGA. The ends lost 8 bases at V and 1 base at J; junction bases unmatched: 13. CDR3 sequence reads: CASPTPTGPQNTGELFF. The CDR3 nucleotides are TGTGCCAGCCCTACCCCGACAGGGCCACAGAACACCGGGGAGCTGTTTTTT. Looking up the rest from reference TRBV7-3 and TRBJ2-2 gives the full variable domain: GAGVSQTPSNKVTEKGKYVELRCDPISGHTALYWYRQSLGQGPEFLIYFQGTGAADDSGLPNDRFFAVRPEGSVSTLKIQRTERGDSAVYLCASPTPTGPQNTGELFFGEGSRLTVL.

In the case of this clone: Mismatch with germline at one junction end may stem from a read error. CDR3 DNA: TGTACCAGCAGCGTAGTCGCTAGCGGGATAGGGGAGACCCAGTACTTC. Its translation: CTSSVVASGIGETQYF. The chain combines TRBV9 with TRBJ2-5; 9 bases match TRBD2. The CDR3 runs to 16 residues. Germline CDR1 SGDLS, CDR2 YYNGEE.

This clone was observed a handful of times. The chain recombines TRBV10-3 with TRBJ2-1; 8 bases match TRBD2. The CDR3 extends over 17 amino acids. Germline V CDR1 and CDR2: ENHRY, SYGVKD. Trimming at V came to 4 bases and at J to 0 bases, leaving 8 bases not matched to a gene. CDR3 amino acids: CAISGTSSSSSYNEQFF. CDR3 DNA: TGTGCCATCAGTGGGACTAGCTCCTCAAGCTCCTACAATGAGCAGTTCTTC.

This clone has a handful of counts. Other DNA sequences from this sample encode an identical CDR3 as well. The chain couples TRBV7-9 to TRBJ2-7; TRBD2 matches 12 bases. CDR3 length: 14 amino acids. The junction had 4 bases not matched to a gene; V was cut back by 6 bases and J by 4 bases. The V gene's germline CDR1 is SEHNR and CDR2 FQNEAQ (reference sequence). CDR3 in amino acids: CASSLTSGSYEQYF. The CDR3 bases are TGTGCCAGCAGTTTGACTAGCGGGAGTTACGAGCAGTACTTC.

This clone appeared a few times. The rearrangement links TRBV30 to TRBJ2-1; TRBD2 agrees at 9 bases. The CDR3 has 15 residues. After removal of 2 bases from V and 7 bases from J, the junction contained 9 bases not matched to a gene. The germline V gene has CDR1 GTSNPN and CDR2 SVGIG (reference sequence). The CDR3 region has the DNA TGTGCCTGGAGTTATAGCGGGAGAACTCGGAATGAGCAGTTCTTC. Translating gives CAWSYSGRTRNEQFF.

This clone was detected a few times. V usage is TRBV29-1 and J usage is TRBJ2-1, with 10 bases matching TRBD2. The CDR3 runs 15 residues. The germline V gene has CDR1 SQVTM and CDR2 ANQGSEA. The trim removed 1 base at V and 6 bases at J, leaving 6 bases unmatched. The CDR3 here is CSVEGLAGGLNEQFF. The CDR3 DNA is TGCAGCGTTGAAGGGTTAGCGGGAGGTCTCAATGAGCAGTTCTTC.